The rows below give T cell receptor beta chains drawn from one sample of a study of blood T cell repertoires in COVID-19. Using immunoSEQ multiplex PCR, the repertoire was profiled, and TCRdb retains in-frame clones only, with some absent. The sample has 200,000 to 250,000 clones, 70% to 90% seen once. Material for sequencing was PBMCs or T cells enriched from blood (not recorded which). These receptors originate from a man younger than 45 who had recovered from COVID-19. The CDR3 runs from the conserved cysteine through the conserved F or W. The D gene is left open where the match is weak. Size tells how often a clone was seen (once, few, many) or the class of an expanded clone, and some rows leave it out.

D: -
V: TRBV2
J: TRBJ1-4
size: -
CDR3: CASSSDRPTNEKLFF
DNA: TGTGCCAGCAGTAGTGACAGGCCAACTAATGAAAAACTGTTTTTT

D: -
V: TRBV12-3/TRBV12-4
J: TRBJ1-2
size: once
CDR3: CASSITGPYGYTF
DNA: TGTGCCAGCAGTATAACAGGGCCCTATGGCTACACCTTC

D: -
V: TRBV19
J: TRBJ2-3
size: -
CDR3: CASSDYTDTQYF
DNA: TGTGCCAGTAGTGACTACACAGATACGCAGTATTTT

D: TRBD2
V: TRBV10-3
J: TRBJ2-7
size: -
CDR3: CAISDWQGGSYEQYF
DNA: TGTGCCATCAGTGATTGGCAGGGAGGGTCCTACGAGCAGTACTTC

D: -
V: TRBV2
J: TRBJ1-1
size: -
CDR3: CASSGRTEAFF
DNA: TGTGCCAGCAGTGGGAGAACTGAAGCTTTCTTT

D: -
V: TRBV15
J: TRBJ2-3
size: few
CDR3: CATSRDRRGKADTQYF
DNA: TGTGCCACCAGCAGAGATCGGAGGGGTAAGGCAGATACGCAGTATTTT

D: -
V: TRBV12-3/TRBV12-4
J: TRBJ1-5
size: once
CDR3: CASSFMGPQPQHF
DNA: TGTGCCAGCAGTTTCATGGGCCCCCAGCCCCAGCATTTT

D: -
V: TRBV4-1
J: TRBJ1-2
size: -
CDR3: CASSHVGRETNYGYTF
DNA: TGCGCCAGCAGCCACGTGGGACGGGAGACTAACTATGGCTACACCTTC

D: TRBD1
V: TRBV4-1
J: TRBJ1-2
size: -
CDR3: CASTRTGYGYTF
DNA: TGCGCCAGCACGCGGACAGGCTATGGCTACACCTTC

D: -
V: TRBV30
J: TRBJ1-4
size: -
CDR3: CAWGRPGRAREKLFF
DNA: TGTGCCTGGGGCCGACCGGGCAGGGCCCGAGAAAAACTGTTTTTT

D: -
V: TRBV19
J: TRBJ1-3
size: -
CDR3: CASSISPISGNTIYF
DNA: TGTGCCAGTAGTATCTCTCCTATATCGGGAAACACCATATATTTT

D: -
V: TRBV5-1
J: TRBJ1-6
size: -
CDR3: CASSLLRGDNSPLHF
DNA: TGCGCCAGCAGCTTGTTGCGGGGGGATAATTCACCCCTCCACTTT

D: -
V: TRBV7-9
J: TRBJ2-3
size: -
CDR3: CASSLGGVKTDTQYF
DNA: TGTGCCAGCAGCTTAGGCGGGGTGAAGACAGATACGCAGTATTTT

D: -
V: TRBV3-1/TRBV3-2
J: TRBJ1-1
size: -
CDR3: CASTPLGGATEAFF
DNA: TGTGCCAGCACCCCTCTGGGCGGGGCCACTGAAGCTTTCTTT

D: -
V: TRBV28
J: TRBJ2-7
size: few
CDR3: CASWRDGAYEQYF
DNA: TGTGCCAGCTGGAGGGACGGAGCCTACGAGCAGTACTTC

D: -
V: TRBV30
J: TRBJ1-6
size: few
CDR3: CACRQGLWSNSPLHF
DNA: TGTGCCTGCAGGCAGGGTCTCTGGAGTAATTCACCCCTCCACTTT

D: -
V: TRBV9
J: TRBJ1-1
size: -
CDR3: CASSPGKGGGLLNTEAFF
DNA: TGTGCCAGCAGCCCCGGGAAAGGGGGGGGCCTTCTGAACACTGAAGCTTTCTTT

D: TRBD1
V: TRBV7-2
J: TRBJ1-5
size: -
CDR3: CASSLNRGDQPQHF
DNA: TGTGCCAGCAGCTTGAACAGGGGGGATCAGCCCCAGCATTTT

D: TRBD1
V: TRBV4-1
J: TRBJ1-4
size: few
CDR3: CASSQPGTGTEKLFF
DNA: TGCGCCAGCAGCCAGCCAGGGACAGGGACCGAAAAACTGTTTTTT

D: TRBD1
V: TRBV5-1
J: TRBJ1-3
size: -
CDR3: CASTDDRADTIYF
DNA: TGCGCCAGCACCGATGACAGGGCAGACACCATATATTTT

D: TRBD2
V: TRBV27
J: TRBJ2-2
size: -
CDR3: CASSLFLAGGAGELFF
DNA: TGTGCCAGCAGTTTATTCCTAGCGGGGGGCGCCGGGGAGCTGTTTTTT

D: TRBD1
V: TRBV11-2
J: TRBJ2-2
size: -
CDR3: CASSLDGLNRGTGELFF
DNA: TGTGCCAGCAGCTTAGATGGCTTGAACAGGGGCACCGGGGAGCTGTTTTTT

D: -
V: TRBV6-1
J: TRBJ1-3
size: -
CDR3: CASSELDRPGNTIYF
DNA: TGTGCCAGCAGTGAACTAGACAGGCCGGGAAACACCATATATTTT

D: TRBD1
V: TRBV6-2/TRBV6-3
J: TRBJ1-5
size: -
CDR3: CASSQRQGSSNQPQHF
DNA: TGTGCCAGCAGCCAGAGACAGGGAAGTAGCAATCAGCCCCAGCATTTT

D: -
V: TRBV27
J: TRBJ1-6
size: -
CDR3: CASSPQGPGSPLHF
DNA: TGTGCCAGCAGCCCTCAGGGTCCCGGTTCACCCCTCCACTTT

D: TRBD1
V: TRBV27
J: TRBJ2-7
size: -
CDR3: CASSRTGGRSYEQYF
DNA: TGTGCCAGCAGTCGCACAGGGGGTCGGAGTTACGAGCAGTACTTC

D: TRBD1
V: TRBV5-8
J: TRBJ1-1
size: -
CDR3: CASTKDRGAWNTEAFF
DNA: TGTGCCAGCACCAAGGACAGGGGGGCATGGAACACTGAAGCTTTCTTT

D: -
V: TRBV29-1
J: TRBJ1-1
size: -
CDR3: CSVEPQGGGNTEAFF
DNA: TGCAGCGTTGAGCCCCAGGGAGGGGGGAACACTGAAGCTTTCTTT

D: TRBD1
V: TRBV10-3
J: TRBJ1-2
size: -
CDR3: CAISGPGQGKYGYTF
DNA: TGTGCCATCAGTGGGCCGGGACAGGGGAAATATGGCTACACCTTC

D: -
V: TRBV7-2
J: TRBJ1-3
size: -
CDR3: CASSTGQPGISGNTIYF
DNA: TGTGCCAGCAGCACTGGACAGCCCGGAATCTCTGGAAACACCATATATTTT

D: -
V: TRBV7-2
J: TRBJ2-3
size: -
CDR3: CASSRGPGTDTQYF
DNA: TGTGCCAGCAGCCGCGGGCCCGGCACAGATACGCAGTATTTT

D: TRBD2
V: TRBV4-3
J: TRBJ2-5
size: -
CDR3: CASSPRGLETQYF
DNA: TGCGCCAGCAGTCCGCGGGGGTTGGAGACCCAGTACTTC

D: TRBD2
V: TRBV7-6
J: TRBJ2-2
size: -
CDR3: CASSLGSGRATGELFF
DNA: TGTGCCAGCAGCTTAGGTAGCGGGAGGGCCACCGGGGAGCTGTTTTTT